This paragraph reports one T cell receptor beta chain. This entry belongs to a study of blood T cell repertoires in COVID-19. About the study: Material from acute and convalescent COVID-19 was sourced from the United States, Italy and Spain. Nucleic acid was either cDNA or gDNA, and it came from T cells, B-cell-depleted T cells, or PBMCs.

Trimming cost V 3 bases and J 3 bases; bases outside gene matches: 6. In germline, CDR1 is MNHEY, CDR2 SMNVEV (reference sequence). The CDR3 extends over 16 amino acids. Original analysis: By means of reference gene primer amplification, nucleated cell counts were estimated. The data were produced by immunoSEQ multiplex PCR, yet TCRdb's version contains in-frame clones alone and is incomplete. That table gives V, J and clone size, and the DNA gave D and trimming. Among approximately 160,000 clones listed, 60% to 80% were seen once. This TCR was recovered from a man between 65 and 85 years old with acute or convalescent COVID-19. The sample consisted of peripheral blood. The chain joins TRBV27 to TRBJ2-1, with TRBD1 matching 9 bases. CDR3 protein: CASSFDPGQGYNEQFF. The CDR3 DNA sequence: TGTGCCAGCAGTTTCGATCCGGGACAGGGCTACAATGAGCAGTTCTTC.